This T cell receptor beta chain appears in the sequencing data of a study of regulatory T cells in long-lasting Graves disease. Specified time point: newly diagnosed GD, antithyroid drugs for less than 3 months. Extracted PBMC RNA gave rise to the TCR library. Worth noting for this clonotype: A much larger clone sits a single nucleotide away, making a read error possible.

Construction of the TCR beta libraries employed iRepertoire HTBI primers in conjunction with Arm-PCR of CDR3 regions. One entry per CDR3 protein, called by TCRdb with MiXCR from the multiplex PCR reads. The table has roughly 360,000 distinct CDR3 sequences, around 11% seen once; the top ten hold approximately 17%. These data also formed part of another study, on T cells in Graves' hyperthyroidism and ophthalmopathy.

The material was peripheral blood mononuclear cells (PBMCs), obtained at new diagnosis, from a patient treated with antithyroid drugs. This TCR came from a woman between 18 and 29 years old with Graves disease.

The CDR3 here is CASSQTTGAGETQFF. As DNA, the CDR3 is TGCGCCAGCTCTCAGACAACGGGAGCAGGGGAGACCCAGTTCTTC. This chain links TRBV10-1 with TRBJ2-1; possibly TRBD1 or TRBD2 for D (6 bases each). Germline CDR1 reads WNHNN; CDR2 reads SYGVQD (reference sequence). V lost 8 bases to trimming and J lost 13 bases, with 27 bases between them. The CDR3 covers 15 residues.